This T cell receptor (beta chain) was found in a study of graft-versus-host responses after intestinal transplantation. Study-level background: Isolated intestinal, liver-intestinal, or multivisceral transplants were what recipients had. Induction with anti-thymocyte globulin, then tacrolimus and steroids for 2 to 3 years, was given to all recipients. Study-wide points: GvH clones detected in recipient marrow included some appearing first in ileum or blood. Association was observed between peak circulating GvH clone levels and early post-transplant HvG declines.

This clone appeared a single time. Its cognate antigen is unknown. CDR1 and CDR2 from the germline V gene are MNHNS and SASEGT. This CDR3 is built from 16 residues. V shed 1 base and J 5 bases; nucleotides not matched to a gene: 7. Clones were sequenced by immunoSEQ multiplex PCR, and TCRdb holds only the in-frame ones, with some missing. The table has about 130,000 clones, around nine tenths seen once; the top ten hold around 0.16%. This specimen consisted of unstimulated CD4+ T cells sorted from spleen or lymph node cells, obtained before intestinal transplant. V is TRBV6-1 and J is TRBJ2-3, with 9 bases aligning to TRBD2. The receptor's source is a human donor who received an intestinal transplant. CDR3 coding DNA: TGTGCCAGCAGTGAAGAGGGCGGGGGGGCTATAGATACGCAGTATTTT. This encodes CASSEEGGGAIDTQYF.